Each of the 32 T cell receptor beta chains below was sequenced from the same sample in a study of blood T cell repertoires in COVID-19. The repertoire was sequenced with immunoSEQ multiplex PCR; TCRdb's copy has only in-frame clones and lacks some. In the table there are under 250,000 clones, approximately 87% of which are singletons. Sequencing was done on a sample of peripheral blood. The receptors here all came from a man between 60 and 70 years old with acute or convalescent COVID-19.

This sequence joins TRBV7-9 and TRBJ1-1, with TRBD1 identical over 7 bases. The length of the CDR3 is 13 residues. V gave up 5 bases and J gave up 4 bases; unmatched junction bases: 4. Germline V gene sequence: CDR1 SEHNR, CDR2 FQNEAQ (reference sequence). CDR3 loop: CASSHKGATEAFF. CDR3 DNA: TGTGCCAGCAGCCATAAGGGGGCCACTGAAGCTTTCTTT.

V usage is TRBV6-1 and J usage is TRBJ1-2, with D unresolved. The germline CDR1 and CDR2 sequences are MNHNS and SASEGT. V was cut by 1 base and J by 7 bases, with 13 bases left in between. The CDR3 extends over 14 amino acids. CDR3 sequence reads: CASSEGVRKGGYTF. The CDR3 nucleotides are TGTGCCAGCAGTGAAGGCGTCAGGAAAGGTGGCTACACCTTC.

V usage is TRBV28 and J usage is TRBJ2-7; TRBD2 is a possible D gene (6 bases). The CDR3 extends over 13 amino acids. The V gene lost 5 bases and the J gene lost 4 bases, with 12 bases spanning the gap. CDR1 is MDHEN, CDR2 SYDVKM, per germline. The CDR3 sequence: CASSRENWYEQYF. CDR3 DNA: TGTGCCAGCAGTCGGGAGAATTGGTACGAGCAGTACTTC.

V and J are TRBV11-3 and TRBJ2-1; a weak D match, TRBD2 (7 bases). The germline V gene encodes CDR1 SGHNT and CDR2 YENEEA. V lost 3 bases and J 4 bases, leaving 13 bases between the germline ends. This CDR3 comprises 15 residues. The CDR3 DNA sequence: TGTGCCAGCAGCTTCCGAGGGGGGGGTTACAATGAGCAGTTCTTC. Translation gives CASSFRGGGYNEQFF.

The chain has TRBV5-1 and TRBJ1-3; D remains ambiguous. The germline CDR1 and CDR2 sequences are SGHRS and YFSETQ. The CDR3 is 15 amino acids. The germline V and J ends were trimmed by 4 bases and 0 bases, with 11 bases remaining between them. CDR3 protein: CASSLYSLSGNTIYF. The CDR3, as DNA: TGCGCCAGCAGCCTTTACAGCCTCTCTGGAAACACCATATATTTT.

The chain carries TRBV29-1 and TRBJ1-2; no reliable D call. This CDR3 has 14 amino acids. V was pared by 4 bases and J by 1 base, with 13 bases between. CDR1 SQVTM and CDR2 ANQGSEA come from the germline V gene. The CDR3 DNA follows: TGCAGCGTTGGCCCACGGGGAGTTAACTATGGCTACACCTTC. Its translation is CSVGPRGVNYGYTF.

The chain is built from TRBV7-3 and TRBJ2-1; 8 bases align to TRBD2. The V and J ends lost 5 bases and 7 bases, in that order; junction bases with no gene match: 7. The CDR3 runs to 14 residues. The V gene's germline CDR1 is SGHTA and CDR2 FQGTGA. Here the CDR3 reads CASSPGGPGNEQFF. The DNA of the CDR3 is TGTGCCAGCAGCCCGGGAGGGCCAGGGAATGAGCAGTTCTTC.

This clone was observed a single time. The V call is TRBV28, the J call TRBJ1-1; D not resolved. Germline V gene sequence: CDR1 MDHEN, CDR2 SYDVKM. The CDR3 length is 14 residues. V lost 3 bases and J 4 bases, leaving 12 bases between the germline ends. CDR3 residues: CASSFSLGGTEAFF. CDR3 bases: TGTGCCAGCAGTTTCTCCCTAGGCGGCACTGAAGCTTTCTTT.

This chain connects TRBV7-9 to TRBJ2-1; TRBD2 matches at 8 bases. There are 15 residues in the CDR3. Germline trimming cut 6 bases from V and 2 bases from J; bases unmatched to any gene: 6. Per germline, CDR1 SEHNR and CDR2 FQNEAQ (reference sequence). This CDR3 is CASSPSGSPYNEQFF. In DNA, the CDR3 is TGTGCCAGCAGTCCCAGCGGGAGCCCCTACAATGAGCAGTTCTTC.

The count of this clone is one. The V call is TRBV5-6, the J call TRBJ2-1; TRBD2 matches at 9 bases. With V trimmed by 3 bases and J by 6 bases, 10 bases remained unmatched. Germline loops: CDR1 SGHDT, CDR2 YYEEEE. The CDR3 covers 16 residues. CDR3 in amino acids: CASSSMGGSGSNEQFF. CDR3 in DNA: TGTGCCAGCAGCTCGATGGGAGGTAGCGGGAGCAATGAGCAGTTCTTC.

The CDR3 DNA sequence: TGTGCCTGGACAGTACGAGGGAGGAGTTCTGAAGCTTTCTTT. Its translation is CAWTVRGRSSEAFF. The V gene is TRBV30, the J gene TRBJ1-1; D unresolved. V shed 4 bases and J shed 6 bases, with 18 bases lying between them. There are 14 residues in the CDR3. Germline CDR1 and CDR2: GTSNPN and SVGIG (reference sequence).

This rearrangement joins TRBV5-1 to TRBJ2-7; D is perhaps TRBD2 (5 bases). Germline values: CDR1 SGHRS, CDR2 YFSETQ. The CDR3 sequence is 14 residues long. V lost 0 bases to trimming and J lost 6 bases, with 13 bases between them. CDR3 sequence reads: CASSLALEAGEQYF. The CDR3 region has the DNA TGCGCCAGCAGCTTGGCTCTGGAGGCGGGCGAGCAGTACTTC.

The genes are TRBV19 and TRBJ2-2; 8 bases are shared with TRBD2. The junction had 8 bases not matched to a gene; V was cut back by 7 bases and J by 4 bases. The CDR3 is 15 residues long. Germline V gene sequence: CDR1 LNHDA, CDR2 SQIVND (reference sequence). The CDR3, as DNA: TGTGCCAGTACCCCGGGACTAGAGGTCACCGGGGAGCTGTTTTTT. Amino acid sequence: CASTPGLEVTGELFF.

The CDR3: CASSDVAGPYNEQFF. CDR3 nucleotide sequence: TGTGCCAGCAGCGATGTAGCGGGCCCCTACAATGAGCAGTTCTTC. V gene TRBV5-4 combines with J gene TRBJ2-1; the match to TRBD2 covers 7 bases. V was pared by 4 bases and J by 2 bases, with 6 bases of the junction left unmatched. CDR1 is SGHNT, CDR2 YYREEE, per germline (reference sequence). The CDR3 length is 15 residues.

V and J are TRBV7-9 and TRBJ2-7, with D possibly matching TRBD1 (6 bases). The CDR3 is made up of 13 amino acids. V was pared by 5 bases and J by 1 base, with 9 bases between. Germline CDR1 reads SEHNR; CDR2 reads FQNEAQ (reference sequence). CDR3 protein: CASSRTDSYEQYF. Written as DNA, the CDR3 is TGTGCCAGCAGCCGGACAGATTCCTACGAGCAGTACTTC.

This clone was picked up a small number of times. The V call is TRBV6-5, the J call TRBJ1-5; D not resolved. The V and J ends lost 11 bases and 4 bases respectively, with 18 bases between them. From germline, CDR1 is MNHEY and CDR2 SVGAGI. The CDR3 is made up of 14 amino acids. DNA for the CDR3: TGTGCCGGACTTCGGCAGGACCCAAATCAGCCCCAGCATTTT. This codes for CAGLRQDPNQPQHF.

This chain links TRBV14 with TRBJ1-1; D remains unclear. CDR3 size: 11 residues. Trimming pared 0 bases from V and 7 bases from J, leaving 3 bases between. The V gene's germline CDR1 is SGHDN and CDR2 FVKESK. CDR3: CASSQDLEAFF. The CDR3 DNA is TGTGCCAGCAGCCAAGATCTTGAAGCTTTCTTT.

The chain recombines TRBV19 with TRBJ2-5; possibly TRBD2 for D (6 bases). V was cut by 1 base and J by 5 bases, with 11 bases left in between. CDR1 LNHDA and CDR2 SQIVND come from the germline V gene (reference sequence). The CDR3 has 14 amino acids. CDR3 protein: CASSIAEGLETQYF. The CDR3 DNA reads TGTGCCAGTAGTATAGCGGAGGGACTGGAGACCCAGTACTTC.

V and J are TRBV24-1 and TRBJ2-2; 13 bases agree with TRBD2. From germline, CDR1 is KGHDR and CDR2 SFDVKD. Trimming at V came to 1 base and at J to 7 bases, leaving 8 bases not matched to a gene. The CDR3 has 18 residues. CDR3 sequence reads: CATSDFPGLAGDVGELFF. The CDR3 coding sequence is TGTGCCACCAGTGATTTCCCCGGACTAGCGGGGGACGTCGGGGAGCTGTTTTTT.

Concerning this clone itself: This same CDR3 is encoded by further DNA sequences in the sample. The chain joins TRBV7-2 to TRBJ1-4; maybe TRBD1 (5 bases). The CDR3 is 13 amino acids. V gave up 5 bases and J gave up 7 bases, with 11 bases separating them. Germline CDR1 SGHTA, CDR2 FQGNSA. As DNA, the CDR3 is TGTGCCAGCAGCCCGCCGGGGGGTGAAAAACTGTTTTTT. It encodes CASSPPGGEKLFF.

This clone was observed a handful of times. The CDR3 sequence: CASSAGASGSNEQFF. The CDR3 DNA reads TGTGCCAGCAGCGCGGGGGCTAGCGGGAGCAATGAGCAGTTCTTC. The rearrangement joins TRBV9 to TRBJ2-1; TRBD2 matches 10 bases. The CDR3 contains 15 residues. V shed 3 bases and J 6 bases; nucleotides not matched to a gene: 6. Per the germline V gene, CDR1 is SGDLS and CDR2 is YYNGEE. Full variable domain (missing parts from reference TRBV9 and TRBJ2-1): DSGVTQTPKHLITATGQRVTLRCSPRSGDLSVYWYQQSLDQGLQFLIQYYNGEERAKGNILERFSAQQFPDLHSELNLSSLELGDSALYFCASSAGASGSNEQFFGPGTRLTVL.

This chain connects TRBV27 to TRBJ2-7; TRBD2 might be the D (6 bases). The CDR3 is made up of 14 amino acids. CDR1 is MNHEY, CDR2 SMNVEV, per germline (reference sequence). The germline V and J ends were trimmed by 2 bases and 2 bases, with 10 bases remaining between them. The CDR3 region is CASSLKTGAYEQYF. DNA of the CDR3: TGTGCCAGCAGTTTAAAAACGGGAGCCTACGAGCAGTACTTC.

This clone showed up just once. V is TRBV4-1 and J is TRBJ2-7, with D perhaps TRBD1 (6 bases). This CDR3 has 13 amino acids. Per the germline V gene, CDR1 is MGHRA and CDR2 is YSYEKL. V gave up 2 bases and J gave up 4 bases, with 9 bases separating them. CDR3 residues: CASSQPGTYEQYF. CDR3 in DNA: TGCGCCAGCAGCCAACCCGGGACATACGAGCAGTACTTC.

This sequence joins TRBV18 and TRBJ1-2, with 8 bases aligning to TRBD1. The CDR3 extends over 16 amino acids. Germline loops: CDR1 KGHSH, CDR2 LQKENI. V lost 2 bases to trimming and J lost 0 bases; unmatched junction nucleotides: 5. DNA for the CDR3: TGTGCCAGCTCACCAAGGCCAGGGGGCTCTAACTATGGCTACACCTTC. Its translation is CASSPRPGGSNYGYTF.

This sequence joins TRBV5-5 and TRBJ1-1, with D unresolved. The V gene's germline CDR1 is SGHKS and CDR2 YYEKEE (reference sequence). There are 13 residues in the CDR3. V was trimmed by 4 bases and J by 0 bases, leaving 7 bases between them. The CDR3 reads CASSRDMNTEAFF. CDR3 in DNA: TGTGCCAGCAGCCGGGATATGAACACTGAAGCTTTCTTT.

This chain uses TRBV4-2 with TRBJ2-1; 9 positions agree with TRBD2. The CDR3 is 20 amino acids. CDR1 and CDR2 from the germline V gene are LGHNA and YNFKEQ. Trimming cost V 0 bases and J 0 bases; bases outside gene matches: 12. The CDR3 is CASSQEDPSGMMSSYNEQFF. In DNA, the CDR3 is TGTGCCAGCAGCCAAGAAGACCCTAGCGGGATGATGAGCTCCTACAATGAGCAGTTCTTC.

Only one count was recorded for this clone. V is TRBV15 and J is TRBJ2-6; the D is unclear. Trimming stripped 0 bases from V and 0 bases from J, with 9 bases between. CDR1 and CDR2 (germline): LNHNV, YYDKDF (reference sequence). CDR3 length equals 17 residues. CDR3 coding DNA: TGTGCCACCAGCAGAGATCCCGGGTCCTCTGGGGCCAACGTCCTGACTTTC. Amino acids: CATSRDPGSSGANVLTF.

The chain carries TRBV24-1 and TRBJ2-7; D possibly corresponds to TRBD2 (5 bases). The CDR3 is 15 amino acids. Germline values: CDR1 KGHDR, CDR2 SFDVKD. V lost 3 bases and J 3 bases, leaving 14 bases between the germline ends. CDR3 region: CATSDPNGKNYEQYF. CDR3 DNA sequence: TGTGCCACCAGTGATCCCAACGGGAAAAACTACGAGCAGTACTTC.

The chain combines TRBV5-1 with TRBJ1-1; TRBD1 is a possible D gene (6 bases). The CDR3 sequence is 15 residues long. Germline CDR1 SGHRS, CDR2 YFSETQ. The V end lost 4 bases, the J end lost 1 base, and 14 bases lay between the germline ends. The CDR3 is CASSEPRGANTEAFF. CDR3 in DNA: TGCGCCAGCAGCGAGCCGCGGGGGGCGAACACTGAAGCTTTCTTT.

The sample holds a few counts of this clone. CDR3 in DNA: TGTGCCAGCAGTTCGGGGAGAGAGACCCAGTACTTC. This gives the protein CASSSGRETQYF. The chain has TRBV28 and TRBJ2-5, with TRBD2 as a possible D gene (5 bases). V was pared by 4 bases and J by 4 bases, with 7 bases between. Germline V gives CDR1 MDHEN, CDR2 SYDVKM. This CDR3 comprises 12 residues.

This chain connects TRBV29-1 to TRBJ1-2; 10 nucleotides align to TRBD1. CDR3 length equals 15 residues. After removal of 7 bases from V and 5 bases from J, the junction contained 13 bases not matched to a gene. The germline V gene encodes CDR1 SQVTM and CDR2 ANQGSEA. Here the CDR3 DNA reads TGCAGCGCCCCAGCCGCCGGGACAGGGGATTATGGCTACACCTTC. Protein product: CSAPAAGTGDYGYTF.

The chain couples TRBV27 to TRBJ2-1; D is undetermined. Trimming shortened V by 2 bases and J by 3 bases, and 5 bases separated the two germline ends. CDR1 and CDR2 from the germline V gene are MNHEY and SMNVEV (reference sequence). CDR3 length: 13 amino acids. In DNA, the CDR3 is TGTGCCAGCAGTTTAGAGGTCTACAATGAGCAGTTCTTC. Its translation is CASSLEVYNEQFF.